The 14 T cell receptor beta chains below all came from one sample that was sequenced in a study of blood T cell repertoires in COVID-19. Assay used: immunoSEQ multiplex PCR; TCRdb lists only in-frame clones, some missing. Here the sample spans over 60,000 clones, roughly 92% being singletons. The source material was peripheral blood. The receptors here all came from a human donor in a cohort sampled during active COVID-19.

The J gene is TRBJ1-2, the V gene TRBV5-1; D not resolved. This CDR3 has 14 amino acids. With 0 bases removed from V and 7 bases from J, the gap between germline ends came to 13 bases. Per germline, CDR1 SGHRS and CDR2 YFSETQ. CDR3 loop: CASSLAEGSTGYTF. CDR3 DNA: TGCGCCAGCAGCTTGGCCGAGGGTTCGACTGGCTACACCTTC.

This chain links TRBV2 with TRBJ2-7; 12 bases are a match to TRBD2. CDR1 and CDR2 (germline): SNHLY, FYNNEI. After removal of 7 bases from V and 3 bases from J, the junction contained 13 bases not matched to a gene. The CDR3 loop spans 17 amino acids. This CDR3 reads CASTTEPGLAGNYEQYF. The CDR3 region has the DNA TGTGCCAGCACGACCGAGCCCGGACTAGCGGGGAACTACGAGCAGTACTTC. Based on the CDR3 plus reference TRBV2 and TRBJ2-7, the full variable domain is EPEVTQTPSHQVTQMGQEVILRCVPISNHLYFYWYRQILGQKVEFLVSFYNNEISEKSEIFDDQFSVERPDGSNFTLKIRSTKLEDSAMYFCASTTEPGLAGNYEQYFGPGTRLTVT.

CDR3: CASSSGNRGETQYF. In DNA form, the CDR3 reads TGTGCCAGCAGCTCAGGGAACAGGGGGGAGACCCAGTACTTC. The chain is built from TRBV7-3 and TRBJ2-5, with 8 bases fitting TRBD1. Trimming cost V 4 bases and J 5 bases; bases outside gene matches: 6. Germline assignment: CDR1 SGHTA and CDR2 FQGTGA. The CDR3 runs 14 residues.

The V gene is TRBV3-1 (or the pseudogene TRBV3-2), the J gene TRBJ2-1, with D perhaps matching TRBD2 (5 bases). Germline CDR1 and CDR2: LGHDT and YNNKEL (reference sequence). The CDR3 loop spans 14 amino acids. V was pared by 2 bases and J by 9 bases, with 14 bases between. CDR3 in DNA: TGTGCCAGCAGCCAACTATTAGGCAGCGGTGAGCAGTTCTTC. Encoded protein: CASSQLLGSGEQFF.

The chain recombines TRBV18 with TRBJ2-5; D may be TRBD2 (5 bases). This CDR3 is 16 amino acids long. Between the trimmed V and J ends, which lost 1 base and 2 bases, there was a span of 14 bases. The germline gives CDR1 KGHSH, CDR2 LQKENI. This CDR3 reads CASSPRNAGGQETQYF. Here the CDR3 DNA reads TGTGCCAGCTCACCACGTAACGCGGGTGGTCAAGAGACCCAGTACTTC.

This chain uses TRBV7-2 with TRBJ1-3; D perhaps matches TRBD1 (5 bases). This CDR3 has 18 amino acids. Trimming took off 6 bases at V and 2 bases at J, with 23 bases between the two ends. Germline CDR1 reads SGHTA; CDR2 reads FQGNSA. The CDR3 loop reads CASSYSLGGALTGNTIYF. CDR3 sequence (DNA): TGTGCCAGCAGTTATTCTCTGGGGGGAGCCCTCACTGGAAACACCATATATTTT.

The chain combines TRBV12-3 or TRBV12-4 with TRBJ2-3; 7 bases are shared with TRBD2. The CDR3 has 12 residues. Trimming at V came to 5 bases and at J to 4 bases, leaving 0 bases not matched to a gene. CDR3 residues: CASSRGADTQYF. DNA for the CDR3: TGTGCCAGCAGTCGGGGGGCAGATACGCAGTATTTT.

Here the CDR3 reads CASSDSSGGADTQYF. CDR3 bases: TGTGCCAGCAGTGACTCGAGCGGGGGGGCAGATACGCAGTATTTT. J is TRBJ2-3 and V is TRBV6-4, with 10 bases identical to TRBD2. In germline, CDR1 is MRHNA, CDR2 SNTAGT. This CDR3 has 15 amino acids. V gave up 0 bases and J gave up 4 bases; unmatched junction bases: 1.

The chain combines TRBV7-6 with TRBJ2-4; 10 bases line up with TRBD2. The CDR3 length is 20 residues. Losses at the gene ends were 3 bases for V and 6 bases for J; bases not matched to a gene: 20. CDR1 is SGHVS and CDR2 is FNYEAQ in the germline V gene. The CDR3 here is CASSLGLAGAQYPHGNIQYF. CDR3 coding DNA: TGTGCCAGCAGCTTGGGTCTAGCGGGAGCGCAGTATCCTCATGGAAACATTCAGTACTTC.

In this sample, this clone turned up once. The chain is built from TRBV19 and TRBJ1-2; D gene uncertain. V dropped 5 bases and J dropped 5 bases, with 15 bases sitting between them. The CDR3 runs 14 residues. In germline, CDR1 is LNHDA, CDR2 SQIVND (reference sequence). The CDR3 sequence is CASSFREPPYGYTF. The DNA for the CDR3 is TGTGCCAGTAGTTTCCGAGAACCTCCTTATGGCTACACCTTC.

CDR3 nucleotides: TGTGCCAGCAGCTTAGGGACAGGGCGGTCTGGGGCCAACGTCCTGACTTTC. It specifies CASSLGTGRSGANVLTF. The V call is TRBV7-9, the J call TRBJ2-6, with 8 bases aligning to TRBD1. J was trimmed by 1 base and V by 1 base; bases with no gene match: 3. Germline loops: CDR1 SEHNR, CDR2 FQNEAQ (reference sequence). CDR3 length: 17 amino acids.

V gene TRBV6-6 combines with J gene TRBJ2-1; unclear D gene. Germline-derived CDR1 and CDR2 are MNHNY and SVGAGI (reference sequence). The CDR3 totals 12 residues. CDR3 sequence (DNA): TGTGCTACCGCGGTCTCCTACAATGAGCAGTTCTTC. Translation gives CATAVSYNEQFF.

The chain recombines TRBV2 with TRBJ1-2, with TRBD1 matching 8 bases. V gave up 4 bases and J gave up 2 bases; unmatched junction bases: 3. Germline-derived CDR1 and CDR2 are SNHLY and FYNNEI. This CDR3 is 14 amino acids long. CDR3 amino acids: CASSARTGNYGYTF. CDR3 sequence (DNA): TGTGCCAGCAGTGCCCGGACAGGGAACTATGGCTACACCTTC.

The chain has TRBV10-2 and TRBJ1-1; tentatively, D is TRBD1 (6 bases). Germline CDR1 WSHSY, CDR2 SAAADI. Trimming cost V 2 bases and J 0 bases, with 10 bases left between them. This CDR3 has 15 amino acids. As DNA, the CDR3 is TGCGCCAGCAGTGAGGCCACAGGGCTGAACACTGAAGCTTTCTTT. The encoded protein is CASSEATGLNTEAFF.